This T cell receptor beta chain was captured in a study of blood T cell repertoires in COVID-19 (TCRdb year 2020). About the full investigation: Samples covering the acute and convalescent phases of COVID-19 were provided by collaborators in the United States, Italy and Spain. The prospective study material was composed of cDNA or gDNA derived from T cells, B-cell-depleted T cells, or PBMCs. Samples were obtained from the ongoing ImmuneRACE study (first 160 participants) and from some 1,300 subjects provided by 6 global collaborators. Where available, HLA class I and class II types were obtained from metadata supplied by the sample provider rather than from assay-based typing. The dataset comprised deeply sampled blood TCRbeta repertoires from subjects exposed to, actively infected with, or recovered from COVID-19. Nearly every sample came with metadata listing a de-identified subject ID, COVID-19 status, age in years and sex. The repertoires were released in a freely available public database intended as a resource for research on the immune response to SARS-CoV-2. Broad study findings and their caveats: Clinical and demographic metadata were provided uncurated, with the amount varying by source and participant.

At one collaborating source in Seattle, patients were enrolled during active infection and were followed longitudinally through the course of disease. Collaborating institutions collected whole blood in K2EDTA tubes following their own protocols. For TCRbeta analysis, collaborators shipped samples as frozen whole blood, isolated PBMCs, or DNA extracted from either of those sample types. TCRbeta CDR3 regions were amplified from genomic DNA by means of the immunoSEQ Assay, a bias-controlled multiplex PCR. As for the original processing: The number of nucleated cells in each sample was estimated from the amplification of reference gene primers within the assay. To quantify the absolute abundance of each unique TCRbeta CDR3 rearrangement, sequence reads were collapsed and filtered. For each sample, productive Simpson clonality was calculated as the square root of Simpson's diversity index across productive rearrangements. TCRdb took this table from immuneACCESS and kept in-frame rearrangements with V and J called. Such tables lack part of the clones; where checked against another copy, unresolved V genes explain under half of the gap, and the rest is unexplained. Clone size and V and J calls were adopted from that table, with D and trimming inferred from the DNA. The sample records roughly 120,000 clones, more than 75% of which are singletons. Clones ranked in the top ten supply about 4.5% of the sample.

The CDR3 has 15 amino acids, counting the end cysteine and phenylalanine. CDR3 DNA only is kept here, 45 bases in frame from base 1. Trimming at the junction amounts to 0 bases on V and 4 bases on J, and the germline ends lie 12 bases apart. Reading the germline V gene (reference sequence) gives CDR1 LNHNV and CDR2 YYDKDF. On this clone itself: Its antigen is still unknown. Per-base quality was not reported, and no clone a single base away is much larger than it.

This sequence uses TRBV15 and TRBJ1-2; the D gene cannot be named for sure. This receptor was taken from a man in his 60s with COVID-19, enrolled during active disease. Source material: peripheral blood. The nucleotide sequence reads TGTGCCACCAGCAGAGATCTTGGCGGGGTCTATGGCTACACCTTC. The translation is CATSRDLGGVYGYTF.